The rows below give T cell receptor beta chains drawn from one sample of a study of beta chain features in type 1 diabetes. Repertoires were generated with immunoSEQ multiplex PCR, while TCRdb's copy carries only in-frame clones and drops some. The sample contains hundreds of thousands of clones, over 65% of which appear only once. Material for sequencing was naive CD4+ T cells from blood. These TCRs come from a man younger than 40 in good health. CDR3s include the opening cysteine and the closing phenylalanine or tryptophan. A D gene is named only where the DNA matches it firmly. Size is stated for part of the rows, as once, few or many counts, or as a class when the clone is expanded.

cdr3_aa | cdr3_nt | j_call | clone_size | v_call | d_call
CAWASPRTGVNYGYTF | TGTGCCTGGGCCTCCCCTCGGACAGGGGTTAACTATGGCTACACCTTC | TRBJ1-2 | . | TRBV30 | TRBD1
CASSVGGNSNQPQHF | TGTGCCAGCAGCGTAGGGGGGAATAGCAATCAGCCCCAGCATTTT | TRBJ1-5 | . | TRBV9 | .
CASSLWGRYNEQFF | TGTGCCAGCAGCCTATGGGGGCGATACAATGAGCAGTTCTTC | TRBJ2-1 | . | TRBV7-9 | .
CASSPGSGIDNEQFF | TGTGCCAGCTCACCGGGTAGCGGGATAGACAATGAGCAGTTCTTC | TRBJ2-1 | . | TRBV18 | TRBD2
CASSSGGSKYNEQFF | TGTGCCAGCAGCTCTGGGGGGTCGAAATACAATGAGCAGTTCTTC | TRBJ2-1 | few | TRBV7-2 | .
CASSYSTGTDTQYF | TGTGCCAGCAGTTACTCGACGGGCACAGATACGCAGTATTTT | TRBJ2-3 | . | TRBV6-6 | .
CAWRAGTGGPYEQYF | TGTGCCTGGAGAGCCGGGACAGGGGGCCCGTACGAGCAGTACTTC | TRBJ2-7 | . | TRBV30 | TRBD1
CASRQRDPTDTQYF | TGTGCCAGCAGACAGAGGGACCCTACAGATACGCAGTATTTT | TRBJ2-3 | . | TRBV9 | .
CASSTASTDTQYF | TGTGCCAGCAGTACTGCTAGCACAGATACGCAGTATTTT | TRBJ2-3 | . | TRBV25-1 | .
CASSQLAGGQETQYF | TGCGCCAGCAGTCAATTAGCAGGGGGCCAAGAGACCCAGTACTTC | TRBJ2-5 | . | TRBV23-1 | TRBD1
CSVLGGRSGTDTQYF | TGCAGCGTTTTGGGAGGGCGCTCGGGCACAGATACGCAGTATTTT | TRBJ2-3 | once | TRBV29-1 | TRBD2
CASSPRGSYNSPLHF | TGTGCCAGCAGCCCCCGGGGCAGCTATAATTCACCCCTCCACTTT | TRBJ1-6 | . | TRBV7-2 | .
CASTSLSGSQSSYNEQFF | TGTGCCAGCACCTCGCTCTCCGGGTCCCAATCCTCCTACAATGAGCAGTTCTTC | TRBJ2-1 | few | TRBV28 | .
CAWGQGVQPQHF | TGTGCCTGGGGACAGGGCGTTCAGCCCCAGCATTTT | TRBJ1-5 | few | TRBV30 | TRBD1
CASTLAGGRYNEQFF | TGTGCCAGCACCCTAGCGGGGGGGAGGTACAATGAGCAGTTCTTC | TRBJ2-1 | few | TRBV25-1 | TRBD2
CASSLSRENEQFF | TGTGCCAGCTCCTTATCACGAGAGAATGAGCAGTTCTTC | TRBJ2-1 | few | TRBV18 | .
CAWSVRGDTEAFF | TGTGCCTGGAGTGTACGTGGAGACACTGAAGCTTTCTTT | TRBJ1-1 | . | TRBV30 | .
CAISQLAGGTDTQYF | TGTGCCATCAGCCAACTAGCGGGAGGCACAGATACGCAGTATTTT | TRBJ2-3 | few | TRBV10-3 | TRBD2
CASSLFPTGGKNIQYF | TGTGCCAGCAGTTTATTCCCGACCGGGGGGAAAAACATTCAGTACTTC | TRBJ2-4 | . | TRBV28 | TRBD2
CASSPSGGAKETQYF | TGCGCCAGCAGCCCTAGTGGGGGGGCGAAAGAGACCCAGTACTTC | TRBJ2-5 | . | TRBV4-3 | .
CASSIDARPTYEQYF | TGTGCCAGCAGCATCGATGCACGTCCAACCTACGAGCAGTACTTC | TRBJ2-7 | once | TRBV7-2 | .
CAWSESEADEQFF | TGTGCCTGGAGTGAGAGCGAAGCAGATGAGCAGTTCTTC | TRBJ2-1 | few | TRBV30 | .
CAWSRGGSTDTQYF | TGTGCCTGGAGTCGAGGGGGCAGCACAGATACGCAGTATTTT | TRBJ2-3 | . | TRBV30 | TRBD1
CATSASTGFHEQYF | TGTGCCACCAGCGCCTCAACAGGGTTCCACGAGCAGTACTTC | TRBJ2-7 | . | TRBV15 | .
CSVDANTEAFF | TGCAGCGTTGACGCGAACACTGAAGCTTTCTTT | TRBJ1-1 | . | TRBV29-1 | .
CASSSLPGGNTEAFF | TGTGCCAGCAGCTCCCTCCCGGGCGGAAACACTGAAGCTTTCTTT | TRBJ1-1 | . | TRBV7-6 | .
CASTPRRETGYTIYF | TGTGCCAGCACCCCCAGAAGGGAGACCGGGTACACCATATATTTT | TRBJ1-3 | . | TRBV7-9 | .
CASSLAENTEAFF | TGTGCCAGCAGCTTAGCCGAAAACACTGAAGCTTTCTTT | TRBJ1-1 | . | TRBV7-9 | .
CASSQNDRGGDTQYF | TGCGCCAGCAGCCAAAACGACAGGGGAGGAGATACGCAGTATTTT | TRBJ2-3 | . | TRBV4-1 | TRBD1
CSVGTYSYNEQFF | TGCAGCGTGGGGACCTACTCCTACAATGAGCAGTTCTTC | TRBJ2-1 | . | TRBV29-1 | .
CASSGLAGVHGGANVLTF | TGTGCCAGCAGTGGTCTAGCGGGAGTACATGGTGGGGCCAACGTCCTGACTTTC | TRBJ2-6 | . | TRBV2 | TRBD2